The T cell receptor beta chain described here comes from a study of cytomegalovirus exposure and HLA in healthy donors. This CDR3 has 13 amino acids. The V gene's germline CDR1 is SGDLS and CDR2 YYNGEE. J gave up 10 bases and V 4 bases, and 8 bases lay outside the gene matches. This clone has just a few counts. PCR amplification relied on 60 Vbeta primers (plus 13 Jbeta primers). Data came from immunoSEQ multiplex PCR; TCRdb stores just in-frame clones and leaves some out. The sample includes about 120,000 clones, roughly 14% of them seen just once. This receptor was identified in a woman aged 18-30 years in good health and CMV-seronegative. The sequencing sample was made of PBMCs. This chain joins TRBV9 and TRBJ1-2; 9 positions match TRBD1. The CDR3 region has the DNA TGTGCCAGCAGCTTCGGGACAGGGTCTGACTACACCTTC. It codes for CASSFGTGSDYTF.